This T cell receptor beta chain was sequenced during a study of type 1 regulatory T cells. Trimming took 4 bases from V and 7 from J; bases not matched to a gene: 4. The V gene's germline CDR1 is SGHRS and CDR2 YFSETQ. The CDR3 contains 13 residues. This clonotype was detected a few times. Its target is not known. MiXCR, run by TCRdb on the reads, gives a single entry per CDR3 protein. The data show about 39,000 distinct CDR3 sequences, 10% to 15% seen once. The clonotype originates from a human donor in good health. The chain is built from TRBV5-1 and TRBJ1-4; 7 bases agree with TRBD1. Sequenced material: cultured non-Tr1 T cells, either the whole culture or a sorted T cell fraction (not recorded which). CDR3 loop: CASSQGTAEKLFF. CDR3 nucleotides: TGCGCCAGCAGCCAAGGGACAGCTGAAAAACTGTTTTTT.